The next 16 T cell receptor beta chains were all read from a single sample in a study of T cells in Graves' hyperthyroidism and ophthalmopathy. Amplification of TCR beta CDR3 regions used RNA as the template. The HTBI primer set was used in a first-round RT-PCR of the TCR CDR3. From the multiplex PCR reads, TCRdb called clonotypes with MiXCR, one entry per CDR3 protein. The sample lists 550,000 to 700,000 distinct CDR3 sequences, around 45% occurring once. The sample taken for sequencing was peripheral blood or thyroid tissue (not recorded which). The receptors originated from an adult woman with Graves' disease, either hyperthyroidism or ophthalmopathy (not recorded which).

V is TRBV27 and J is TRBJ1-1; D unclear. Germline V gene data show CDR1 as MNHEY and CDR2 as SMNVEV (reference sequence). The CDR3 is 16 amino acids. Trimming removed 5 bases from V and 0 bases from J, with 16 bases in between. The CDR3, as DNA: TGTGCCAGCAGTCAAAGCGAGGGCCTCATGAACACTGAAGCTTTCTTT. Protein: CASSQSEGLMNTEAFF.

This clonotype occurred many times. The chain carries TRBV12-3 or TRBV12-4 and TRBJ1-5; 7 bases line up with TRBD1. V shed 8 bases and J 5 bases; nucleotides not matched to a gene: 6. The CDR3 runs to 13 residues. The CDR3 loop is CASATQGDQPQHF. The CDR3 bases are TGTGCCAGCGCCACCCAGGGGGATCAGCCCCAGCATTTT.

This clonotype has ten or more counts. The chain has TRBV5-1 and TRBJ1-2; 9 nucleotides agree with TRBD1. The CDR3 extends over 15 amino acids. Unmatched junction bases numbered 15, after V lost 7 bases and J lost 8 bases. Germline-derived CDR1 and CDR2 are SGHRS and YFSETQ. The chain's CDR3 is CASWGPGQGFFGYTF. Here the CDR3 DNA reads TGCGCCAGCTGGGGCCCGGGACAGGGCTTCTTCGGCTACACCTTC.

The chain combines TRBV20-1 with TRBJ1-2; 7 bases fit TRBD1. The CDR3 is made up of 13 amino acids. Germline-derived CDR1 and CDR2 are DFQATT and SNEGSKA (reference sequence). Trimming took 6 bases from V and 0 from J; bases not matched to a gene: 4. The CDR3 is CSAAGTANYGYTF. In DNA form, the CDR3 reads TGCAGTGCGGCCGGGACAGCTAACTATGGCTACACCTTC.

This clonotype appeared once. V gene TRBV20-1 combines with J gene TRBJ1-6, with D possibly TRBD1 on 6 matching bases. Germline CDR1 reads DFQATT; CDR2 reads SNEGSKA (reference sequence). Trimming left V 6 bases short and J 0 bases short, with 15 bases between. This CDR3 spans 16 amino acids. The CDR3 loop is CSATTGLSSYNSPLHF. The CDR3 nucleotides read TGCAGTGCAACGACAGGACTTAGCTCCTATAATTCACCCCTCCACTTT.

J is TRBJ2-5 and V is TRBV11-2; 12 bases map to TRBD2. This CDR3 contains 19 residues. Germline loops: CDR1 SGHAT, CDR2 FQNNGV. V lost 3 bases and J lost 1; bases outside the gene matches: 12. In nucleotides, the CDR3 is TGTGCCAGCAGCTTGGGAGGGGCTAGCGGGAGGGCTGCCCAAGAGACCCAGTACTTC. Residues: CASSLGGASGRAAQETQYF.

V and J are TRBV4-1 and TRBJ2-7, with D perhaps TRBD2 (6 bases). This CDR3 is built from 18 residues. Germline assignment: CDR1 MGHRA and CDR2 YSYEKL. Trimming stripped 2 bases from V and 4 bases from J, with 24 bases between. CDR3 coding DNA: TGCGCCAGCAGCCAATATAGAGGGACTTATCGGGGCCTTTACGAGCAGTACTTC. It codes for CASSQYRGTYRGLYEQYF.

The CDR3 DNA follows: TGCAGCGTTGAAGATGCCCCAGAGCCAGATACGCAGTATTTT. It translates to CSVEDAPEPDTQYF. The genes are TRBV29-1 and TRBJ2-3; D gene ambiguous. Trimming stripped 0 bases from V and 4 bases from J, with 11 bases between. This CDR3 has 14 amino acids. Germline V gene lookup returns CDR1 SQVTM and CDR2 ANQGSEA.

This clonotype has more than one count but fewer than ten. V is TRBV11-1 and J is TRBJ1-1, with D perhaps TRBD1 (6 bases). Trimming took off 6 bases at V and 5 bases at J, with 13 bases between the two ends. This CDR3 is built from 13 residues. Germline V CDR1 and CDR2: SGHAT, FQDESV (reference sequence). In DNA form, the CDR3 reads TGTGCCAGCAGTCCTTACAGGGAGACTGAAGCTTTCTTT. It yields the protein CASSPYRETEAFF. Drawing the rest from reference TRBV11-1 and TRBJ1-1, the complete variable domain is EAEVAQSPRYKITEKSQAVAFWCDPISGHATLYWYRQILGQGPELLVQFQDESVVDDSQLPKDRFSAERLKGVDSTLKIQPAELGDSAMYLCASSPYRETEAFFGQGTRLTVV.

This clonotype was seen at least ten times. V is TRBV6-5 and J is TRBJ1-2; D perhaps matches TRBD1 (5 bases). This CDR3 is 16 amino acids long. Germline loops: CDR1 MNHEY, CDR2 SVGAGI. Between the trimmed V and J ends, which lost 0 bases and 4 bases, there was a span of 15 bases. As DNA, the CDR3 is TGTGCCAGCAGTTACTCGATGAAGGGGATGCTCTATGGCTACACCTTC. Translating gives CASSYSMKGMLYGYTF.

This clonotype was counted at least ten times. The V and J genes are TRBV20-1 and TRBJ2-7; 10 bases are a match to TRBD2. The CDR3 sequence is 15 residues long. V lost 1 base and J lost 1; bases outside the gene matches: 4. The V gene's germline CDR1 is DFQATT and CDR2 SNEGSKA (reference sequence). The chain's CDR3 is CSARAGLADSYEQYF. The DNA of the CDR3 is TGCAGTGCTAGAGCAGGACTAGCGGATTCCTACGAGCAGTACTTC.

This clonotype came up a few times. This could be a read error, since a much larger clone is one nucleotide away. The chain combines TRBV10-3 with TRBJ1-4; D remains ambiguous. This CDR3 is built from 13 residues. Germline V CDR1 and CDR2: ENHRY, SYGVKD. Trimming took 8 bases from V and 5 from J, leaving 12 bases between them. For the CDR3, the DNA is TGTGCCATCGCCCTGGACCCAAATGAAAAACTGTTTTTT. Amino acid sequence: CAIALDPNEKLFF.

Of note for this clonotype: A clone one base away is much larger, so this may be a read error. CDR3 coding DNA: TGTGCCACCAGCAGAGCTGGACAGGGAGTAGATACGCAGTATTTT. Protein sequence: CATSRAGQGVDTQYF. This sequence joins TRBV15 and TRBJ2-3; 8 bases fit TRBD1. V dropped 1 base and J dropped 5; count of bases not matched to a gene: 5. CDR3 length equals 15 residues. CDR1 LNHNV and CDR2 YYDKDF come from the germline V gene (reference sequence).

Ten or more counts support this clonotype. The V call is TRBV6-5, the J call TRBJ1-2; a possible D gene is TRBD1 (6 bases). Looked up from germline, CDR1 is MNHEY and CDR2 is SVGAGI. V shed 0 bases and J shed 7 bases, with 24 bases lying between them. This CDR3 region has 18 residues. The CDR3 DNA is TGTGCCAGCAGTTACTCCCCGGTCATTCAGGGGAAGGAGGGTGGCTACACCTTC. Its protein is CASSYSPVIQGKEGGYTF.

The CDR3 protein is CASSRQGVTFF. The CDR3 DNA is TGTGCCAGCTCCCGACAGGGGGTAACTTTCTTT. This sequence joins TRBV2 and TRBJ1-1, with 9 bases aligning to TRBD1. With 8 bases clipped from V and 12 bases from J, the junction kept 7 bases outside the gene matches. The CDR3 runs 11 residues. Per the germline V gene, CDR1 is SNHLY and CDR2 is FYNNEI.

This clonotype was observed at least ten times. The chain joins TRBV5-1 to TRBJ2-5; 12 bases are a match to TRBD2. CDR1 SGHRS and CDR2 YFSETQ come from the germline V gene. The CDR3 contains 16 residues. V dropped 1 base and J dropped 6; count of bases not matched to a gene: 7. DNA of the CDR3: TGCGCCAGCAGCTTGCTCCTAGCGGGAGGGCCGAAGACCCAGTACTTC. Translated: CASSLLLAGGPKTQYF.